A selection of T cell receptor beta chains follows, all from one sample in a study of shared clonotypes between healthy human individuals. Generated by immunoSEQ multiplex PCR, the TCRdb table keeps only in-frame clones and is missing some. Of hundreds of thousands of clones listed, 90% to 96% are singletons. Sequenced material: naive CD4+ T cells sorted from blood. These receptor sequences come from a woman aged 30 to 39 in good health. Each CDR3 is given with its conserved first and last residue. The order of the fields is J gene, clone size, D gene, V gene, CDR3 DNA, CDR3 protein. A D gene is named only where the DNA matches it firmly. Size is omitted from some rows. Given values are once, few, many or a class for expanded clones.

j_call: TRBJ2-7
clone_size: -
d_call: -
v_call: TRBV2
cdr3_nt: TGTGCCAGCAGCCAAAGCCTAGAGCAGTACTTC
cdr3_aa: CASSQSLEQYF

j_call: TRBJ2-5
clone_size: -
d_call: TRBD2
v_call: TRBV5-4
cdr3_nt: TGTGCCAGCAGCTTAGCGGGAGCAGAGACCCAGTACTTC
cdr3_aa: CASSLAGAETQYF

j_call: TRBJ2-7
clone_size: -
d_call: TRBD1
v_call: TRBV19
cdr3_nt: TGTGCCAGTAGTATTCAGGGGGCTGGACACGAGCAGTACTTC
cdr3_aa: CASSIQGAGHEQYF

j_call: TRBJ1-2
clone_size: once
d_call: -
v_call: TRBV27
cdr3_nt: TGTGCCAGCAGCCCAGCAGGCGTGAGATCCTTGTCTAGTGGCTACACCTTC
cdr3_aa: CASSPAGVRSLSSGYTF

j_call: TRBJ1-5
clone_size: few
d_call: -
v_call: TRBV18
cdr3_nt: TGTGCCAGCTCCCATGACAGCAATCAGCCCCAGCATTTT
cdr3_aa: CASSHDSNQPQHF

j_call: TRBJ2-7
clone_size: -
d_call: TRBD2
v_call: TRBV28
cdr3_nt: TGTGCCAGCATGGGACTAGCGGGCGAGCAGTACTTC
cdr3_aa: CASMGLAGEQYF

j_call: TRBJ2-7
clone_size: -
d_call: -
v_call: TRBV11-3
cdr3_nt: TGTGCCAGCAGCAATAGAAGCTCCTACGAGCAGTACTTC
cdr3_aa: CASSNRSSYEQYF

j_call: TRBJ2-7
clone_size: -
d_call: -
v_call: TRBV5-6
cdr3_nt: TGTGCCAGCAGCTTCGGGGTATACGAGCAGTACTTC
cdr3_aa: CASSFGVYEQYF

j_call: TRBJ1-5
clone_size: few
d_call: TRBD1
v_call: TRBV28
cdr3_nt: TGTGCCAGCAGACCGGGACAGGGAGGTCAGCCCCAGCATTTT
cdr3_aa: CASRPGQGGQPQHF

j_call: TRBJ1-1
clone_size: -
d_call: -
v_call: TRBV27
cdr3_nt: TGTGCCAGCAGTTTAGGGACCGTGATGAACACTGAAGCTTTCTTT
cdr3_aa: CASSLGTVMNTEAFF

j_call: TRBJ2-7
clone_size: -
d_call: -
v_call: TRBV28
cdr3_nt: TGTGCCAGCAGTTTCGGGTCGGGGACCAGAGTCCCCTACGAGCAGTACTTC
cdr3_aa: CASSFGSGTRVPYEQYF

j_call: TRBJ1-2
clone_size: -
d_call: -
v_call: TRBV5-1
cdr3_nt: TGCGCCAGCAGCTTGGCGGCGGGATCTGACTATGGCTACACCTTC
cdr3_aa: CASSLAAGSDYGYTF

j_call: TRBJ1-1
clone_size: -
d_call: -
v_call: TRBV9
cdr3_nt: TGTGCCAGCAGCGAGTATCCCGGACGGCCGAACACTGAAGCTTTCTTT
cdr3_aa: CASSEYPGRPNTEAFF

j_call: TRBJ1-1
clone_size: -
d_call: -
v_call: TRBV29-1
cdr3_nt: TGCAGCGTTGAGGGCACAAACGCCGCTTTCTTT
cdr3_aa: CSVEGTNAAFF

j_call: TRBJ1-5
clone_size: -
d_call: -
v_call: TRBV2
cdr3_nt: TGTGCCAGCAGTGAGACAAATCAGCCCCAGCATTTT
cdr3_aa: CASSETNQPQHF

j_call: TRBJ2-5
clone_size: -
d_call: -
v_call: TRBV5-1
cdr3_nt: TGCGCCAGCAGCTTGGGCAGCCAAGAGACCCAGTACTTC
cdr3_aa: CASSLGSQETQYF

j_call: TRBJ1-2
clone_size: -
d_call: TRBD1
v_call: TRBV19
cdr3_nt: TGTGCCAGTAGTGACAGGGGACAGGGACGAGGCTATGGCTACACCTTC
cdr3_aa: CASSDRGQGRGYGYTF

j_call: TRBJ2-6
clone_size: -
d_call: -
v_call: TRBV7-3
cdr3_nt: TGTGCCAGCAGCTTAGTACGTACCTCTGGGGCCAACGTCCTGACTTTC
cdr3_aa: CASSLVRTSGANVLTF

j_call: TRBJ1-5
clone_size: -
d_call: -
v_call: TRBV6-1
cdr3_nt: TGTGCCAGCAGTGGCGGCAGCATAGCAGATGGTCAGCCCCAGCATTTT
cdr3_aa: CASSGGSIADGQPQHF

j_call: TRBJ2-2
clone_size: -
d_call: TRBD1
v_call: TRBV5-1
cdr3_nt: TGCGCCAGCAGCCCCCGGACAGGGGGCGCGAACACCGGGGAGCTGTTTTTT
cdr3_aa: CASSPRTGGANTGELFF

j_call: TRBJ2-5
clone_size: once
d_call: TRBD2
v_call: TRBV27
cdr3_nt: TGTGCCACTAACCCCTCGGGGGGGTCGGAGACCCAGTACTTC
cdr3_aa: CATNPSGGSETQYF

j_call: TRBJ1-1
clone_size: -
d_call: -
v_call: TRBV5-1
cdr3_nt: TGCGCCAGCAGCCGGACCTACGACACTGAAGCTTTCTTT
cdr3_aa: CASSRTYDTEAFF

j_call: TRBJ1-5
clone_size: few
d_call: -
v_call: TRBV5-1
cdr3_nt: TGCGCCAGCAGCTTGGAACCCCAGGGTCTTGGCAATCAGCCCCAGCATTTT
cdr3_aa: CASSLEPQGLGNQPQHF

j_call: TRBJ2-7
clone_size: -
d_call: -
v_call: TRBV6-5
cdr3_nt: TGTGCCACCCAGGGGGGCTCCTACGAGCAGTACTTC
cdr3_aa: CATQGGSYEQYF

j_call: TRBJ1-1
clone_size: -
d_call: -
v_call: TRBV18
cdr3_nt: TGTGCCAGCTCACCGCTAGCCATGAACACTGAAGCTTTCTTT
cdr3_aa: CASSPLAMNTEAFF

j_call: TRBJ2-7
clone_size: -
d_call: -
v_call: TRBV29-1
cdr3_nt: TGCAGCGTTGAGACGGCCTCCCACGAGCAGTACTTC
cdr3_aa: CSVETASHEQYF

j_call: TRBJ2-3
clone_size: -
d_call: -
v_call: TRBV6-6
cdr3_nt: TGTGCCACTGGGGGACCGAATAGCACAGATACGCAGTATTTT
cdr3_aa: CATGGPNSTDTQYF

j_call: TRBJ2-7
clone_size: -
d_call: -
v_call: TRBV11-1
cdr3_nt: TGTGCCAGCAGCTTAAACTGGGATATGGGGCAGTACTTC
cdr3_aa: CASSLNWDMGQYF

j_call: TRBJ2-7
clone_size: -
d_call: -
v_call: TRBV2
cdr3_nt: TGTGCCAGCAGTGCAGACATTTCCTACGAGCAGTACTTC
cdr3_aa: CASSADISYEQYF

j_call: TRBJ2-7
clone_size: -
d_call: -
v_call: TRBV6-5
cdr3_nt: TGTGCCAGCAGTGGAAGGGGGGACTCCTACGAGCAGTACTTC
cdr3_aa: CASSGRGDSYEQYF

j_call: TRBJ2-7
clone_size: -
d_call: TRBD1
v_call: TRBV2
cdr3_nt: TGTGCCAGCAGTGACAGGACAGGGAGCTACGAGCAGTACTTC
cdr3_aa: CASSDRTGSYEQYF

j_call: TRBJ1-6
clone_size: -
d_call: -
v_call: TRBV18
cdr3_nt: TGTGCCAGCTCACCAGGGGGGAACGATGCACCCCTCCACTTT
cdr3_aa: CASSPGGNDAPLHF

j_call: TRBJ1-3
clone_size: -
d_call: -
v_call: TRBV7-2
cdr3_nt: TGTGCCAGCAGCTTAGACAGGGCCCGAAACACCATATATTTT
cdr3_aa: CASSLDRARNTIYF

j_call: TRBJ2-1
clone_size: -
d_call: -
v_call: TRBV19
cdr3_nt: TGTGCCAGTACCCCGACCCGGGGGGCTTTTGTAAATGAGCAGTTCTTC
cdr3_aa: CASTPTRGAFVNEQFF

j_call: TRBJ2-5
clone_size: -
d_call: -
v_call: TRBV4-1
cdr3_nt: TGCGCCAGCAGCCAAGGGATGGGGGTGGGGACCCAGTACTTC
cdr3_aa: CASSQGMGVGTQYF

j_call: TRBJ2-3
clone_size: once
d_call: -
v_call: TRBV5-1
cdr3_nt: TGCGCCAGCAGCTATGGGCTATCAACTGATACGCAGTATTTT
cdr3_aa: CASSYGLSTDTQYF

j_call: TRBJ2-6
clone_size: -
d_call: -
v_call: TRBV30
cdr3_nt: TGTGCCTGGAGTCTTCAATCTGGGGCCAACGTCCTGACTTTC
cdr3_aa: CAWSLQSGANVLTF

j_call: TRBJ2-7
clone_size: -
d_call: TRBD1
v_call: TRBV5-6
cdr3_nt: TGTGCCAGTCTAAGAAGGACAGGGGTGGGCTACGAGCAGTACTTC
cdr3_aa: CASLRRTGVGYEQYF

j_call: TRBJ1-5
clone_size: -
d_call: -
v_call: TRBV19
cdr3_nt: TGTGCCAGTACCGAAAGTGGGATTGGGAGGCAGCCCCAGCATTTT
cdr3_aa: CASTESGIGRQPQHF

j_call: TRBJ1-1
clone_size: -
d_call: -
v_call: TRBV6-1
cdr3_nt: TGTGCCAGCCGCTGGCAGGTGAACACTGAAGCTTTCTTT
cdr3_aa: CASRWQVNTEAFF

j_call: TRBJ2-7
clone_size: -
d_call: -
v_call: TRBV28
cdr3_nt: TGTGCCAGCAGTTTGGAAAGGAACGAGCAGTACTTC
cdr3_aa: CASSLERNEQYF

j_call: TRBJ2-1
clone_size: -
d_call: -
v_call: TRBV10-1
cdr3_nt: TGCGCCAGCAGTGATGAGGGCGCGGGATACAATGAGCAGTTCTTC
cdr3_aa: CASSDEGAGYNEQFF

j_call: TRBJ2-3
clone_size: once
d_call: -
v_call: TRBV12-5
cdr3_nt: TGTGCTAGTGGTTTGGTACGATACAAGGGGCTTGGCACAGATACGCAGTATTTT
cdr3_aa: CASGLVRYKGLGTDTQYF

j_call: TRBJ1-1
clone_size: -
d_call: -
v_call: TRBV28
cdr3_nt: TGTGCCAGCAGCATTGCGGGGTTCGGAGCTTTCTTT
cdr3_aa: CASSIAGFGAFF

j_call: TRBJ1-1
clone_size: -
d_call: -
v_call: TRBV27
cdr3_nt: TGTGCCAGCAGGGACATGGCTGGAGCTTTCTTT
cdr3_aa: CASRDMAGAFF

j_call: TRBJ2-7
clone_size: -
d_call: TRBD1
v_call: TRBV18
cdr3_nt: TGTGCCAGCTCCTCGGACAGGGCAGCCTACGAGCAGTACTTC
cdr3_aa: CASSSDRAAYEQYF

j_call: TRBJ2-6
clone_size: -
d_call: TRBD1
v_call: TRBV9
cdr3_nt: TGTGCCAGCAGCACCGCTTTGGACAGGGGATTCTCTGGGGCCAACGTCCTGACTTTC
cdr3_aa: CASSTALDRGFSGANVLTF

j_call: TRBJ2-1
clone_size: once
d_call: TRBD2
v_call: TRBV6-5
cdr3_nt: TGTGCCAGCAGTCCTCCGGGACTAGACTACAATGAGCAGTTCTTC
cdr3_aa: CASSPPGLDYNEQFF

j_call: TRBJ2-2
clone_size: -
d_call: TRBD2
v_call: TRBV5-8
cdr3_nt: TGTGCCAGCAGCCGGGAGGTCGGGGAGCTGTTTTTT
cdr3_aa: CASSREVGELFF

j_call: TRBJ2-1
clone_size: -
d_call: TRBD2
v_call: TRBV18
cdr3_nt: TGTGCCAGCTCACCTGGCGGGGGAAAAAACAATGAGCAGTTCTTC
cdr3_aa: CASSPGGGKNNEQFF

j_call: TRBJ2-2
clone_size: once
d_call: TRBD1
v_call: TRBV9
cdr3_nt: TGTGCCAGCAGCGTCCTCAATTTCGGGACAGGGAACACCGGGGAGCTGTTTTTT
cdr3_aa: CASSVLNFGTGNTGELFF

j_call: TRBJ2-5
clone_size: -
d_call: TRBD2
v_call: TRBV18
cdr3_nt: TGTGCCAGCTCACGGCTGGCGAGCGGGGGGTACCAAGAGACCCAGTACTTC
cdr3_aa: CASSRLASGGYQETQYF

j_call: TRBJ1-3
clone_size: once
d_call: -
v_call: TRBV9
cdr3_nt: TGTGCCAGCAGCGTAGCTAAGTCGGAGGCTGGAAACACCATATATTTT
cdr3_aa: CASSVAKSEAGNTIYF

j_call: TRBJ2-5
clone_size: -
d_call: -
v_call: TRBV10-3
cdr3_nt: TGTGCCACTATAAAGGGGGCGGGAGCTGTTGAGACCCAGTACTTC
cdr3_aa: CATIKGAGAVETQYF